The next 32 T cell receptor beta chains were all read from a single sample in a study of long-term antiretroviral therapy in people with HIV. Assay version v3.0 of immunoSEQ was used, and it was run at survey level. Assay: immunoSEQ multiplex PCR; the TCRdb copy retains only in-frame clones and omits some. The sample lists fewer than 30,000 clones, roughly 86% occurring once. Sequences were derived from unsorted PBMCs, sampled 1.8 years before starting antiretroviral therapy. These receptor sequences come from a man in his fifties with HIV.

This clone came up a few times. The chain joins TRBV27 to TRBJ1-1; D gene ambiguous. V was pared by 6 bases and J by 6 bases, with 8 bases between. The germline V gene has CDR1 MNHEY and CDR2 SMNVEV (reference sequence). The CDR3 totals 11 residues. CDR3 sequence: CASSRGAEAFF. The CDR3 DNA reads TGTGCCAGCAGCCGCGGAGCTGAAGCTTTCTTT.

The chain combines TRBV6-6 with TRBJ2-7; TRBD2 aligns across 8 bases. The CDR3 spans 15 residues. The J segment lost 4 bases and the V segment lost 2 bases, leaving 7 bases of the junction unmatched. Germline loops: CDR1 MNHNY, CDR2 SVGAGI (reference sequence). The CDR3 sequence: CASSYALAGGYEQYF. CDR3 nucleotides: TGTGCCAGCAGTTACGCCTTGGCGGGGGGATACGAGCAGTACTTC.

The chain joins TRBV5-6 to TRBJ1-5; TRBD1 might be the D (5 bases). The V and J ends lost 0 bases and 2 bases respectively, with 6 bases between them. Germline V gives CDR1 SGHDT, CDR2 YYEEEE. The CDR3 consists of 14 residues. DNA for the CDR3: TGTGCCAGCAGCTTGGGAGGGGGCAATCAGCCCCAGCATTTT. Protein: CASSLGGGNQPQHF.

The chain couples TRBV5-1 to TRBJ2-3; D is possibly TRBD1 or TRBD2 (5 bases each). Germline loops: CDR1 SGHRS, CDR2 YFSETQ. V lost 0 bases and J lost 1, with 9 bases in between. CDR3 length: 15 residues. CDR3 amino acids: CASSLEVGGTDTQYF. The DNA of the CDR3 is TGCGCCAGCAGCTTGGAAGTGGGGGGCACAGATACGCAGTATTTT.

The chain has TRBV30 and TRBJ2-7; no firm D call. There are 16 residues in the CDR3. Per the germline V gene, CDR1 is GTSNPN and CDR2 is SVGIG (reference sequence). V was cut by 1 base and J by 5 bases, with 21 bases left in between. The CDR3 region is CAWSGAVWGRSHEQYF. CDR3 DNA sequence: TGTGCCTGGAGTGGGGCAGTCTGGGGTCGATCCCACGAGCAGTACTTC.

This chain joins TRBV15 and TRBJ1-3; perhaps TRBD1 as D (6 bases). CDR3 length: 15 residues. V gave up 4 bases and J gave up 0 bases, with 10 bases separating them. The germline V gene encodes CDR1 LNHNV and CDR2 YYDKDF (reference sequence). The CDR3 sequence is CATSTGQNSGNTIYF. The CDR3, as DNA: TGTGCCACCAGCACCGGACAGAACTCTGGAAACACCATATATTTT. Full variable domain (rest looked up from reference TRBV15 and TRBJ1-3): DAMVIQNPRYQVTQFGKPVTLSCSQTLNHNVMYWYQQKSSQAPKLLFHYYDKDFNNEADTPDNFQSRRPNTSFCFLDIRSPGLGDTAMYLCATSTGQNSGNTIYFGEGSWLTVV.

CDR3: CASMRENNQPQHF. The CDR3 bases are TGTGCCAGCATGCGCGAGAACAATCAGCCCCAGCATTTT. V and J are TRBV6-1 and TRBJ1-5, with D uncertain. Germline V gene data show CDR1 as MNHNS and CDR2 as SASEGT. The CDR3 spans 13 residues. Trimming removed 7 bases at V and 3 bases at J, with 10 bases between.

The J gene is TRBJ1-3, the V gene TRBV20-1, with a tentative D call TRBD1 (6 bases). Trimming removed 0 bases from V and 16 bases from J, with 13 bases in between. The germline V gene encodes CDR1 DFQATT and CDR2 SNEGSKA (reference sequence). CDR3 length: 11 amino acids. The CDR3 DNA reads TGCAGTGCTAGAGATAGGGGGACTGCGTATTTT. This sequence encodes CSARDRGTAYF.

The chain joins TRBV9 to TRBJ2-5; 8 bases are shared with TRBD1. V lost 3 bases to trimming and J lost 1 base; unmatched junction nucleotides: 2. Germline values: CDR1 SGDLS, CDR2 YYNGEE. The CDR3 is made up of 14 amino acids. The CDR3 protein is CASSAGQGQETQYF. The CDR3 bases are TGTGCCAGCAGCGCCGGACAGGGCCAAGAGACCCAGTACTTC.

The V call is TRBV7-2, the J call TRBJ2-7; no clear D. V was cut by 0 bases and J by 5 bases, with 14 bases left in between. The CDR3 is 15 residues long. CDR1 SGHTA and CDR2 FQGNSA come from the germline V gene. This chain's CDR3 is CASSLAGLSLNEQYF. DNA for the CDR3: TGTGCCAGCAGCTTAGCTGGGCTAAGTCTAAACGAGCAGTACTTC.

This chain links TRBV29-1 with TRBJ2-7; D may be TRBD1 or TRBD2 (6 bases each). The germline V and J ends were trimmed by 4 bases and 3 bases, with 19 bases remaining between them. Germline lookup yields CDR1 SQVTM and CDR2 ANQGSEA. This CDR3 spans 15 amino acids. CDR3 loop: CSVVFRGRTIYEQYF. The CDR3 nucleotides read TGCAGCGTTGTGTTCCGGGGGCGAACGATCTACGAGCAGTACTTC.

The chain employs TRBV5-1 and TRBJ2-3, with a weak D call TRBD2 (5 bases). The germline gives CDR1 SGHRS, CDR2 YFSETQ. The CDR3 is 15 residues long. Trimming removed 0 bases from V and 4 bases from J, with 12 bases in between. CDR3 bases: TGCGCCAGCAGCTTGGCAACGGGAAATTCAGATACGCAGTATTTT. Its translation is CASSLATGNSDTQYF.

This sequence joins TRBV18 and TRBJ2-7; D gene unclear. With 2 bases removed from V and 3 bases from J, the gap between germline ends came to 11 bases. The CDR3 is made up of 14 amino acids. Per germline, CDR1 KGHSH and CDR2 LQKENI. CDR3 coding DNA: TGTGCCAGCTCACCAACGAGTAGTATCTACGAGCAGTACTTC. It is translated as CASSPTSSIYEQYF.

This chain joins TRBV18 and TRBJ1-3; D perhaps matches TRBD1 (6 bases). CDR1 and CDR2 from the germline V gene are KGHSH and LQKENI. The V and J ends lost 5 bases and 4 bases respectively, with 12 bases between them. This CDR3 has 14 residues. CDR3 in amino acids: CASSAQGFGNTIYF. As DNA, the CDR3 is TGTGCCAGCTCAGCCCAGGGGTTCGGAAACACCATATATTTT. Based on the CDR3 plus reference TRBV18 and TRBJ1-3, the full variable domain is NAGVMQNPRHLVRRRGQEARLRCSPMKGHSHVYWYRQLPEEGLKFMVYLQKENIIDESGMPKERFSAEFPKEGPSILRIQQVVRGDSAAYFCASSAQGFGNTIYFGEGSWLTVV.

V usage is TRBV7-2 and J usage is TRBJ2-1; D is unclear. Deletions cut 1 base from V and 2 bases from J, with 6 bases between. Germline V gives CDR1 SGHTA, CDR2 FQGNSA. The CDR3 loop spans 14 amino acids. For the CDR3, the DNA is TGTGCCAGCAGCTTAGGGGTTCCCTACAATGAGCAGTTCTTC. It codes for CASSLGVPYNEQFF.

This clone was detected only once. CDR3 nucleotide sequence: TGTGCCAGCAGCTTGGCGAGCTCCTACAATGAGCAGTTCTTC. Protein: CASSLASSYNEQFF. V gene TRBV5-4 combines with J gene TRBJ2-1; D unclear. Looked up from germline, CDR1 is SGHNT and CDR2 is YYREEE (reference sequence). Trimming removed 0 bases at V and 0 bases at J, with 4 bases between. CDR3 length: 14 amino acids.

CDR3 in amino acids: CASTRTGANVLTF. CDR3 DNA: TGTGCCAGCACTAGAACTGGGGCCAACGTCCTGACTTTC. V usage is TRBV9 and J usage is TRBJ2-6; D unclear. The CDR3 length is 13 residues. Trimming removed 6 bases at V and 2 bases at J, with 6 bases between. Germline CDR1 reads SGDLS; CDR2 reads YYNGEE.

The chain uses TRBV25-1 and TRBJ2-5; possible D gene TRBD1, 6 bases. Germline V lookup: CDR1 MGHDK, CDR2 SYGVNS. This CDR3 comprises 15 residues. V shed 4 bases and J shed 4 bases, with 16 bases lying between them. The chain's CDR3 is CASSVYRGMRETQYF. The DNA for the CDR3 is TGTGCCAGCAGTGTTTATAGGGGGATGAGAGAGACCCAGTACTTC.

The CDR3 loop reads CASSQDPPDRGTGELFF. In DNA form, the CDR3 reads TGCGCCAGCAGCCAAGATCCACCTGACAGGGGCACCGGGGAGCTGTTTTTT. This chain links TRBV4-3 with TRBJ2-2; 8 bases fit TRBD1. This CDR3 is 17 amino acids long. Germline V CDR1 and CDR2: LGHNA, YSLEER. Trimming cost V 0 bases and J 4 bases; bases outside gene matches: 7.

This clone was observed once. The chain employs TRBV19 and TRBJ1-6; D perhaps matches TRBD1 (5 bases). There are 17 residues in the CDR3. V was shortened by 5 bases and J by 0 bases, with 14 bases between the two germline ends. Germline V gives CDR1 LNHDA, CDR2 SQIVND (reference sequence). CDR3 in DNA: TGTGCCAGTAGTCCCCGGGACTCCAGCTCCTATAATTCACCCCTCCACTTT. It encodes CASSPRDSSSYNSPLHF.

This chain uses TRBV19 with TRBJ1-4; D gene uncertain. In germline, CDR1 is LNHDA, CDR2 SQIVND (reference sequence). The CDR3 is 16 amino acids. Trimming took 8 bases from V and 0 from J, leaving 16 bases between them. The chain's CDR3 is CASGFGLYSTNEKLFF. In DNA form, the CDR3 reads TGTGCCAGTGGATTCGGGTTATATTCAACTAATGAAAAACTGTTTTTT.

The chain links TRBV5-5 to TRBJ2-7; 7 bases align to TRBD2. CDR1 is SGHKS and CDR2 is YYEKEE in the germline V gene (reference sequence). This CDR3 spans 15 amino acids. The V and J ends lost 3 bases and 3 bases, in that order; junction bases with no gene match: 9. The CDR3 reads CASSSGTMANYEQYF. Written as DNA, the CDR3 is TGTGCCAGCAGCTCCGGGACTATGGCTAACTACGAGCAGTACTTC.

The V and J genes are TRBV5-1 and TRBJ1-1; D unresolved. V lost 8 bases and J 5 bases, leaving 16 bases between the germline ends. The CDR3 is made up of 13 amino acids. CDR1 and CDR2 (germline): SGHRS, YFSETQ. Here the CDR3 DNA reads TGCGCCAGTCAAAGGGAGAGGGAGACTGAAGCTTTCTTT. It is translated as CASQRERETEAFF. Variable domain in full (rest from reference TRBV5-1 and TRBJ1-1): KAGVTQTPRYLIKTRGQQVTLSCSPISGHRSVSWYQQTPGQGLQFLFEYFSETQRNKGNFPGRFSGRQFSNSRSEMNVSTLELGDSALYLCASQRERETEAFFGQGTRLTVV.

The J gene is TRBJ2-5, the V gene TRBV5-3; perhaps TRBD1 as D (5 bases). TRBV5-3 is classed as an ORF, of uncertain function. V gave up 2 bases and J gave up 5 bases, with 7 bases separating them. The CDR3 sequence is 12 residues long. As DNA, the CDR3 is TGTGCCAGAAGCTTTCCAGGGGAGACCCAGTACTTC. Its protein is CARSFPGETQYF.

This clone was found once. The chain combines TRBV29-1 with TRBJ2-3; TRBD2 is a possible D gene (6 bases). Trimming shortened V by 0 bases and J by 6 bases, and 13 bases separated the two germline ends. Germline-derived CDR1 and CDR2 are SQVTM and ANQGSEA. This CDR3 spans 14 amino acids. The chain's CDR3 is CSVEERPGGDTQYF. In DNA form, the CDR3 reads TGCAGCGTTGAAGAACGGCCAGGAGGGGATACGCAGTATTTT.

This chain links TRBV6-1 with TRBJ1-5; no clear D. CDR3 length: 13 amino acids. Trimming cost V 8 bases and J 7 bases, with 15 bases left between them. Germline lookup yields CDR1 MNHNS and CDR2 SASEGT. The CDR3 reads CASPRRSRQPQHF. The CDR3 DNA reads as TGTGCCAGCCCGAGGAGGAGCCGCCAGCCCCAGCATTTT.

The sample holds a few counts of this clone. The CDR3 DNA reads TGTGCCAGCTCCCCGGGGGACACTAATGAAAAACTGTTTTTT. It translates to CASSPGDTNEKLFF. This rearrangement joins TRBV18 to TRBJ1-4; possible D gene TRBD1, 5 bases. The germline CDR1 and CDR2 sequences are KGHSH and LQKENI. The CDR3 has 14 amino acids. The V and J ends lost 6 bases and 2 bases respectively, with 10 bases between them.

The J gene is TRBJ2-6, the V gene TRBV30; no reliable D call. The CDR3 totals 13 residues. V lost 1 base to trimming and J lost 4 bases, with 5 bases between them. The germline CDR1 and CDR2 sequences are GTSNPN and SVGIG (reference sequence). CDR3 bases: TGTGCCTGGAGTGGGGTCGGGGCCAACGTCCTGACTTTC. This gives the protein CAWSGVGANVLTF.

This chain joins TRBV28 and TRBJ1-5; 10 bases are shared with TRBD1. Germline assignment: CDR1 MDHEN and CDR2 SYDVKM. This CDR3 region has 17 residues. J lost 5 bases, V lost 4 bases, and 11 bases had no gene match. The CDR3 sequence is CASSSRQGAYPHQPQHF. The CDR3 bases are TGTGCCAGCAGTTCCCGACAGGGGGCATATCCCCATCAGCCCCAGCATTTT.

This clone was counted a few times. This rearrangement joins TRBV19 to TRBJ1-2; D not certain. V dropped 7 bases and J dropped 2 bases, with 8 bases sitting between them. The CDR3 is 12 amino acids. In germline, CDR1 is LNHDA, CDR2 SQIVND (reference sequence). The CDR3 is CASKRRNYGYTF. The CDR3 DNA sequence: TGTGCCAGTAAGAGGAGGAACTATGGCTACACCTTC.

The chain recombines TRBV5-1 with TRBJ2-2; D is perhaps TRBD2 (5 bases). The CDR3 loop spans 14 amino acids. Germline V gene lookup returns CDR1 SGHRS and CDR2 YFSETQ. Deletions cut 0 bases from V and 6 bases from J, with 9 bases between. CDR3 region: CASSLAGFPGELFF. In DNA form, the CDR3 reads TGCGCCAGCAGCTTGGCGGGATTCCCCGGGGAGCTGTTTTTT.

The V gene is TRBV30, the J gene TRBJ2-7; 12 positions match TRBD1. Germline values: CDR1 GTSNPN, CDR2 SVGIG (reference sequence). The CDR3 contains 15 residues. V lost 3 bases to trimming and J lost 7 bases; unmatched junction nucleotides: 10. In nucleotides, the CDR3 is TGTGCCTGGAGCCTACCGGGACAGGGGGCAGATGAGCAGTACTTC. It yields the protein CAWSLPGQGADEQYF.